The T cell receptor (beta chain) described here comes from a study of blood T cell repertoires in COVID-19. Study-wide background: From the United States, Italy and Spain came samples of acute and convalescent COVID-19. Sources were T cells, B-cell-depleted T cells, or PBMCs; the material itself was cDNA or gDNA.

Methods used by the authors: Reference gene primers were amplified, and this amplification served to estimate nucleated cell counts. TCRdb's table, derived via immunoSEQ multiplex PCR, lists solely in-frame clones and lacks some. V and J calls and clone size are those listed in that table; D and trimming were worked out from the DNA. The sample includes about 39,000 clones, approximately 85% of them seen just once. CDR3 length equals 14 residues. Germline loops: CDR1 SGHTA, CDR2 FQGTGA. V gave up 1 base and J gave up 1 base, with 6 bases separating them. The clonotype comes from a man in his 60s with acute or convalescent COVID-19. The sequencing sample was made of peripheral blood. This chain joins TRBV7-3 and TRBJ2-3; D gene ambiguous. The CDR3 sequence is CASSLSPGTDTQYF. The CDR3 DNA follows: TGTGCCAGCAGCTTAAGCCCGGGCACAGATACGCAGTATTTT.